Following are 18 T cell receptor beta chains from one sample sequenced in a study of blood T cell repertoires in COVID-19. The protocol was immunoSEQ multiplex PCR, while the TCRdb copy is restricted to in-frame clones and leaves out a portion. This repertoire shows 350,000 to 450,000 clones, 87% found once; its top ten account for about 2.1%. Specimen: peripheral blood. The receptors shown here come from a woman aged 55-69 years with COVID-19, enrolled during active disease.

The CDR3 DNA sequence: TGTGCCAGTAGTATCACGGACAATGAGCAGTTCTTC. Its protein product is CASSITDNEQFF. The rearrangement joins TRBV19 to TRBJ2-1; no definite D call. The CDR3 totals 12 residues. In germline, CDR1 is LNHDA, CDR2 SQIVND (reference sequence). V lost 3 bases to trimming and J lost 5 bases, with 5 bases between them. Looking up the rest from reference TRBV19 and TRBJ2-1 gives the full variable domain: DGGITQSPKYLFRKEGQNVTLSCEQNLNHDAMYWYRQDPGQGLRLIYYSQIVNDFQKGDIAEGYSVSREKKESFPLTVTSAQKNPTAFYLCASSITDNEQFFGPGTRLTVL.

The rearrangement uses TRBV9 and TRBJ2-1, with D possibly being TRBD2 (6 bases). The CDR3 is made up of 15 amino acids. The germline gives CDR1 SGDLS, CDR2 YYNGEE. V lost 3 bases and J lost 4, with 14 bases in between. The CDR3 sequence: CASSGRDFIYNEQFF. The CDR3 DNA is TGTGCCAGCAGCGGCCGGGACTTCATATACAATGAGCAGTTCTTC.

This chain links TRBV10-3 with TRBJ1-5, with D tentatively TRBD1 (5 bases). Per the germline V gene, CDR1 is ENHRY and CDR2 is SYGVKD. The CDR3 runs 16 residues. V was trimmed by 3 bases and J by 8 bases, leaving 20 bases between them. The CDR3 spells CAISDWGEGQPEPQHF. Written as DNA, the CDR3 is TGTGCCATCAGTGATTGGGGGGAGGGCCAGCCGGAGCCCCAGCATTTT.

V gene TRBV5-5 combines with J gene TRBJ2-5; D unclear. Per the germline V gene, CDR1 is SGHKS and CDR2 is YYEKEE (reference sequence). With 1 base removed from V and 2 bases from J, the gap between germline ends came to 6 bases. The CDR3 extends over 13 amino acids. CDR3 amino acids: CASSLFVQETQYF. The DNA for the CDR3 is TGTGCCAGCAGCTTGTTCGTACAAGAGACCCAGTACTTC.

This rearrangement joins TRBV30 to TRBJ1-4; TRBD1 might be the D (5 bases). The V gene lost 1 base and the J gene lost 8 bases, with 17 bases spanning the gap. CDR3 length: 15 amino acids. Looked up from germline, CDR1 is GTSNPN and CDR2 is SVGIG (reference sequence). CDR3 protein: CAWSDTGERREKLFF. The CDR3 nucleotides read TGTGCCTGGAGTGACACGGGGGAGCGTCGAGAAAAACTGTTTTTT.

This chain links TRBV7-9 with TRBJ1-2; 11 nucleotides match TRBD1. The CDR3 sequence is 15 residues long. CDR1 and CDR2 from the germline V gene are SEHNR and FQNEAQ (reference sequence). With V trimmed by 5 bases and J by 7 bases, 9 bases remained unmatched. The CDR3 sequence: CASSPMGQGVPGYTF. The CDR3 DNA reads TGTGCCAGCAGCCCAATGGGACAGGGGGTTCCTGGCTACACCTTC. Together with reference TRBV7-9 and TRBJ1-2, the CDR3 gives the full variable domain: DTGVSQNPRHKITKRGQNVTFRCDPISEHNRLYWYRQTLGQGPEFLTYFQNEAQLEKSRLLSDRFSAERPKGSFSTLEIQRTEQGDSAMYLCASSPMGQGVPGYTFGSGTRLTVV.

The rearrangement uses TRBV19 and TRBJ2-1; a possible D gene is TRBD2 (6 bases). The V gene lost 3 bases and the J gene lost 0 bases, with 12 bases spanning the gap. Germline V gene sequence: CDR1 LNHDA, CDR2 SQIVND (reference sequence). The CDR3 has 16 residues. Here the CDR3 DNA reads TGTGCCAGTAGTATCAGTCTAGCGAGCTCCTACAATGAGCAGTTCTTC. Translation gives CASSISLASSYNEQFF.

The rearrangement uses TRBV28 and TRBJ1-5, with TRBD1 matching over 12 bases. The V gene's germline CDR1 is MDHEN and CDR2 SYDVKM. Trimming took 2 bases from V and 7 from J; bases not matched to a gene: 3. The CDR3 is 15 amino acids. The CDR3 coding sequence is TGTGCCAGCAGTTTAATGGGACAGGGGGCCCAGCCCCAGCATTTT. Translation gives CASSLMGQGAQPQHF.

The rearrangement links TRBV5-4 to TRBJ1-6, with 7 bases lining up with TRBD1. Looked up from germline, CDR1 is SGHNT and CDR2 is YYREEE (reference sequence). The CDR3 consists of 14 residues. V was clipped by 4 bases and J by 6 bases; unmatched bases: 4. The CDR3 DNA sequence: TGTGCCAGCAGCCGGGACAGCTTTAATTCACCCCTCCACTTT. This gives the protein CASSRDSFNSPLHF.

This clone was seen a handful of times. The chain joins TRBV5-4 to TRBJ1-1, with 7 bases lining up with TRBD1. Germline values: CDR1 SGHNT, CDR2 YYREEE (reference sequence). V trimming: 0 bases; J trimming: 0 bases; junction bases outside the gene matches: 11. The CDR3 is made up of 18 amino acids. CDR3 nucleotides: TGTGCCAGCAGCTTGGGAGTGGAGTCAGGGGGTGTGAACACTGAAGCTTTCTTT. It codes for CASSLGVESGGVNTEAFF.

This clone was picked up a small number of times. V usage is TRBV7-9 and J usage is TRBJ1-1; D is unresolved. CDR3 length: 13 amino acids. The V end lost 2 bases, the J end lost 1 base, and 5 bases lay between the germline ends. Germline V gene data show CDR1 as SEHNR and CDR2 as FQNEAQ (reference sequence). The CDR3 region has the DNA TGTGCCAGCAGCTTAACACCGAACACTGAAGCTTTCTTT. Its protein product is CASSLTPNTEAFF.

The V and J genes are TRBV29-1 and TRBJ1-2; D gene ambiguous. This CDR3 has 15 amino acids. The germline V gene has CDR1 SQVTM and CDR2 ANQGSEA. The V gene lost 0 bases and the J gene lost 6 bases, with 17 bases spanning the gap. The CDR3 DNA is TGCAGCGTTGAAGATCTAGGCGGAGGGTCTCATGGCTACACCTTC. Protein sequence: CSVEDLGGGSHGYTF. Full variable domain (outside the CDR3, taken from reference TRBV29-1 and TRBJ1-2): SAVISQKPSRDICQRGTSLTIQCQVDSQVTMMFWYRQQPGQSLTLIATANQGSEATYESGFVIDKFPISRPNLTFSTLTVSNMSPEDSSIYLCSVEDLGGGSHGYTFGSGTRLTVV.

This chain joins TRBV5-4 and TRBJ1-6, with D perhaps TRBD1 (5 bases). The length of the CDR3 is 14 residues. V was clipped by 0 bases and J by 9 bases, with 10 bases between them. Germline CDR1 is SGHNT and CDR2 is YYREEE (reference sequence). CDR3 coding DNA: TGTGCCAGCAGCTTGGCCGGACAAATTTCACCCCTCCACTTT. Residues: CASSLAGQISPLHF.

V is TRBV7-9 and J is TRBJ1-1, with 8 bases that match TRBD1. Germline V CDR1 and CDR2: SEHNR, FQNEAQ (reference sequence). J lost 5 bases, V lost 2 bases, and 7 bases had no gene match. CDR3 size: 15 residues. The CDR3 protein is CASSLRTGPETEAFF. The CDR3 DNA sequence: TGTGCCAGCAGCTTAAGGACAGGGCCGGAAACTGAAGCTTTCTTT.

With respect to this clone: Additional DNA sequences in this sample encode the identical CDR3. The J gene is TRBJ1-4, the V gene TRBV5-8; D not certain. Germline V gene lookup returns CDR1 SGHTS and CDR2 YDEGEE. This CDR3 contains 14 residues. Trimming stripped 0 bases from V and 5 bases from J, with 8 bases between. The CDR3 nucleotides read TGTGCCAGCAGCTTGGGGCAGCGAAATGAAAAACTGTTTTTT. Protein sequence: CASSLGQRNEKLFF.

V gene TRBV20-1 combines with J gene TRBJ1-3; D is uncertain. V was cut by 3 bases and J by 0 bases, with 9 bases left in between. The CDR3 runs 14 residues. Per germline, CDR1 DFQATT and CDR2 SNEGSKA (reference sequence). CDR3 nucleotides: TGCAGTGCTAGTAGTGCTAACTCTGGAAACACCATATATTTT. Translated, it gives CSASSANSGNTIYF.

This chain joins TRBV9 and TRBJ1-5, with D tentatively TRBD1 (6 bases). Trimming left V 4 bases short and J 3 bases short, with 23 bases between. Per the germline V gene, CDR1 is SGDLS and CDR2 is YYNGEE. This CDR3 comprises 18 residues. The CDR3 DNA reads as TGTGCCAGCAGCCTCCAGAGCGGGGGCGCGAAAAACAATCAGCCCCAGCATTTT. It encodes CASSLQSGGAKNNQPQHF.

The chain carries TRBV9 and TRBJ1-2; no reliable D call. V was trimmed by 2 bases and J by 4 bases, leaving 9 bases between them. The CDR3 length is 13 residues. CDR1 is SGDLS and CDR2 is YYNGEE in the germline V gene. The CDR3 sequence is CASSVEAAYGYTF. The CDR3 DNA follows: TGTGCCAGCAGCGTGGAGGCCGCCTATGGCTACACCTTC. Together with reference TRBV9 and TRBJ1-2, the CDR3 gives the full variable domain: DSGVTQTPKHLITATGQRVTLRCSPRSGDLSVYWYQQSLDQGLQFLIQYYNGEERAKGNILERFSAQQFPDLHSELNLSSLELGDSALYFCASSVEAAYGYTFGSGTRLTVV.